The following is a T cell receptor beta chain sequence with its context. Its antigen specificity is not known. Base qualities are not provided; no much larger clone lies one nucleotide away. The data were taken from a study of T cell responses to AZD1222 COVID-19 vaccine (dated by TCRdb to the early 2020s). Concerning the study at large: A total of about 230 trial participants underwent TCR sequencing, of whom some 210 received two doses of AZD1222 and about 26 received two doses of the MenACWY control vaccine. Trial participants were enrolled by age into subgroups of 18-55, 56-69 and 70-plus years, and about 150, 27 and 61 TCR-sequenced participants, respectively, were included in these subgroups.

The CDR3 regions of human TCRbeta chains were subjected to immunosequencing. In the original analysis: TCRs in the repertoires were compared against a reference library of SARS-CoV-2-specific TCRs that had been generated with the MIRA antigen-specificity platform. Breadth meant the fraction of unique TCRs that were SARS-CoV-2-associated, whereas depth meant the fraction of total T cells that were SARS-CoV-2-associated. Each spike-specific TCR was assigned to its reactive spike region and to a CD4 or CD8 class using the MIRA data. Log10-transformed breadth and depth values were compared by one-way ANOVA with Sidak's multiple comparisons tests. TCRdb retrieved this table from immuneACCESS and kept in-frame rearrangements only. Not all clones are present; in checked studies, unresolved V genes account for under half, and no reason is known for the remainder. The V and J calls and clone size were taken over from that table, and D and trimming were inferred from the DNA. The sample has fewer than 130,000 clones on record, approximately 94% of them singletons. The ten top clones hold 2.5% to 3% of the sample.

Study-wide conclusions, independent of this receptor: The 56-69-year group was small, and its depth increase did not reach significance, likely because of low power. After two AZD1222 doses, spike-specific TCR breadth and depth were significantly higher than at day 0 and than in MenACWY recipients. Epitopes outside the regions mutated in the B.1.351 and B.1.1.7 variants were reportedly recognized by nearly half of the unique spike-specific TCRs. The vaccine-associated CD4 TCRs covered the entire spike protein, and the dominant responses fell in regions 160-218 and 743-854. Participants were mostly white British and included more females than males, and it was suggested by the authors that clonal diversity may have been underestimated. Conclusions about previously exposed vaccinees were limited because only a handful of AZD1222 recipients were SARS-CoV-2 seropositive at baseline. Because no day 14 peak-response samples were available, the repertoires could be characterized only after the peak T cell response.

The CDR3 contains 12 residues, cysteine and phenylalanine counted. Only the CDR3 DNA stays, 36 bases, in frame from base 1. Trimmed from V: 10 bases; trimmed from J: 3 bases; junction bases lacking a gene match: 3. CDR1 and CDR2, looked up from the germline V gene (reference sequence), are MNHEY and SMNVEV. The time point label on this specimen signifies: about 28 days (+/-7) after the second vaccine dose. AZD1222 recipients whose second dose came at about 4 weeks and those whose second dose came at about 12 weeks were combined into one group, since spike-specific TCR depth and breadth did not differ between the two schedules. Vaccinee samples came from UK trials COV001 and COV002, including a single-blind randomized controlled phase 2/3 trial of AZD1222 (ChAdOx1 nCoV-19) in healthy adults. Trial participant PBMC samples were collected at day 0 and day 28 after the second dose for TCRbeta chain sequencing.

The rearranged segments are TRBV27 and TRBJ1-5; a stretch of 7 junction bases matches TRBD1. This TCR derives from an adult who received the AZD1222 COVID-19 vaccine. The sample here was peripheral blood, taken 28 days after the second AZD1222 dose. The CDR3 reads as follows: CATGQVNQPQHF. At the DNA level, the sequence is TGTGCCACCGGACAGGTCAATCAGCCCCAGCATTTT.